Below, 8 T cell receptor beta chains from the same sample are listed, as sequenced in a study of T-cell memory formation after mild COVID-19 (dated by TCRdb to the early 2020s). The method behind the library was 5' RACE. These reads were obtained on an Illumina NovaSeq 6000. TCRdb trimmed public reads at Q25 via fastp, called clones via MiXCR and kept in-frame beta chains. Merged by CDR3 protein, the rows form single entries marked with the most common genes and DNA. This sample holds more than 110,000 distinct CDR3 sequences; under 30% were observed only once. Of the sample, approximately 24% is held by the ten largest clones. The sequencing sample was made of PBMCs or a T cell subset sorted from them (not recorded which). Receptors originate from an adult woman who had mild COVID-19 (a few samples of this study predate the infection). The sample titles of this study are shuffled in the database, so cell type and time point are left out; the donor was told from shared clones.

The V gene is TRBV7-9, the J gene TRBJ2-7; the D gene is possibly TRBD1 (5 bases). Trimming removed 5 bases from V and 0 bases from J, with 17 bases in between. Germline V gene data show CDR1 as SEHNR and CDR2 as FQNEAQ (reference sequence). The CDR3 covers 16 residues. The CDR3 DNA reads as TGTGCCAGCAGCCCCCTAGGGCGGACAAGCTCCTACGAGCAGTACTTC. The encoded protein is CASSPLGRTSSYEQYF.

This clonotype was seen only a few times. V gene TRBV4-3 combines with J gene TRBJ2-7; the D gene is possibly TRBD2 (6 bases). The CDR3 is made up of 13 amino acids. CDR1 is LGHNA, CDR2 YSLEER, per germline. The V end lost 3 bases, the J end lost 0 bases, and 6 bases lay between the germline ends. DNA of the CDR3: TGCGCCAGCAGCCAGGGACTCTCCTACGAGCAGTACTTC. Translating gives CASSQGLSYEQYF.

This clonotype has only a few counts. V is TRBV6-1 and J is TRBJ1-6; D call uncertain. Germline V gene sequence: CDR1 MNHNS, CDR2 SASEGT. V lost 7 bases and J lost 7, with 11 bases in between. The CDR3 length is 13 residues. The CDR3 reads CASTRQENSPLHF. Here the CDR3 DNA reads TGTGCCAGCACAAGGCAGGAGAATTCACCCCTCCACTTT.

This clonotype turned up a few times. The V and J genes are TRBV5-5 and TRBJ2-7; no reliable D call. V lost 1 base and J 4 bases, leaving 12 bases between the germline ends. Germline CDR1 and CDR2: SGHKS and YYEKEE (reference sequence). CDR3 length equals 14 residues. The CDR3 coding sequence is TGTGCCAGCAGCTTGCCAGAGTCCCAGTACGAGCAGTACTTC. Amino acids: CASSLPESQYEQYF.

The CDR3, as DNA: TGTGCCAGTAGTATACAGGGCTCCTACGAGCAGTACTTC. Protein: CASSIQGSYEQYF. The chain links TRBV19 to TRBJ2-7; possible D gene TRBD1, 5 bases. Germline V gene sequence: CDR1 LNHDA, CDR2 SQIVND (reference sequence). The CDR3 totals 13 residues. Trimming took 2 bases from V and 0 from J, leaving 5 bases between them.

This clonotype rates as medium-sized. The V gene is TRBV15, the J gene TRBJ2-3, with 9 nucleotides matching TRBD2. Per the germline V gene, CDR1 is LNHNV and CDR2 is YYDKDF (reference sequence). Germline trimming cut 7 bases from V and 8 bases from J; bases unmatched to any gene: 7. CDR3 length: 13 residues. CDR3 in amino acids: CATTAGGLGTQYF. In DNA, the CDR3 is TGTGCCACCACGGCGGGGGGGCTGGGTACGCAGTATTTT.

The DNA for the CDR3 is TGTGCCAGCAGTTATAGAGAACTAGCGGGAGGGTACTCCTACAATGAGCAGTTCTTC. As protein: CASSYRELAGGYSYNEQFF. The chain links TRBV6-6 to TRBJ2-1; TRBD2 matches at 13 bases. V shed 3 bases, J shed 0 bases, and the junction held 8 bases outside the gene matches. CDR1 MNHNY and CDR2 SVGAGI come from the germline V gene (reference sequence). The CDR3 is made up of 19 amino acids.

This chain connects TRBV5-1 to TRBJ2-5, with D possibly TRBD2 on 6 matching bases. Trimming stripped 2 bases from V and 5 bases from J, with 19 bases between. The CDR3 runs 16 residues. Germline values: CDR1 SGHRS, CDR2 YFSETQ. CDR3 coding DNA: TGCGCCAGCAGCTTCCAGTGGAGGGGTTCCCAGGAGACCCAGTACTTC. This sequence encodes CASSFQWRGSQETQYF.